The 18 T cell receptor beta chains presented below share a single source sample, sequenced in a study of T cells in Graves' hyperthyroidism and ophthalmopathy. What was amplified from RNA transcripts were TCR beta CDR3 regions. The HTBI primer set was used in a first-round RT-PCR of the TCR CDR3. TCRdb recomputed calls from the multiplex PCR reads with MiXCR, one row per CDR3 protein. The sample consists of a few hundred thousand distinct CDR3 sequences, approximately 14% of them appearing once. Sequencing was performed on blood. The origin of the receptors is a woman between 18 and 30 years old with Graves' hyperthyroidism.

This clonotype appeared a few times. This chain uses TRBV3-1 with TRBJ1-4, with D unclear. Germline V gene sequence: CDR1 LGHDT, CDR2 YNNKEL (reference sequence). Trimming cost V 1 base and J 10 bases, with 19 bases left between them. CDR3 length: 16 residues. CDR3 region: CASSQAGTGEVGKLFF. The CDR3 DNA reads as TGTGCCAGCAGCCAAGCCGGCACGGGTGAGGTTGGAAAACTGTTTTTT.

In its sample, this clonotype was seen many times. This chain links TRBV11-2 with TRBJ2-7; 9 bases align to TRBD1. J lost 3 bases, V lost 0 bases, and 3 bases had no gene match. The CDR3 has 15 residues. CDR1 and CDR2 (germline): SGHAT, FQNNGV. DNA for the CDR3: TGTGCCAGCAGCTTAGAACAGGGGGCCTTCTACGAGCAGTACTTC. Its translation is CASSLEQGAFYEQYF.

This clonotype was counted only a few times. The chain couples TRBV5-8 to TRBJ2-2; maybe TRBD2 (5 bases). The germline V gene encodes CDR1 SGHTS and CDR2 YDEGEE. V was shortened by 7 bases and J by 3 bases, with 16 bases between the two germline ends. The CDR3 length is 15 residues. CDR3 sequence: CASRPRGGDTGELFF. The CDR3, as DNA: TGTGCCAGCCGCCCCCGTGGAGGCGACACCGGGGAGCTGTTTTTT.

V gene TRBV13 combines with J gene TRBJ2-2; the match to TRBD2 covers 13 bases. Looked up from germline, CDR1 is PRHDT and CDR2 is FYEKMQ (reference sequence). V shed 5 bases and J 7 bases; nucleotides not matched to a gene: 10. CDR3 length: 17 residues. The CDR3, as DNA: TGTGCCAGCAGCCTCGGACTAGCGGGGGTTCGCGGCGGGGAGCTGTTTTTT. It translates to CASSLGLAGVRGGELFF.

This clonotype was seen a handful of times. The genes are TRBV20-1 and TRBJ2-2; 9 positions match TRBD2. Germline V gene lookup returns CDR1 DFQATT and CDR2 SNEGSKA (reference sequence). The CDR3 has 14 amino acids. V shed 0 bases, J shed 6 bases, and the junction held 2 bases outside the gene matches. CDR3 nucleotides: TGCAGTGCTAGAGATCAGCGGGAGGCCGGGGAGCTGTTTTTT. Encoded protein: CSARDQREAGELFF.

This clonotype was detected many times. V usage is TRBV12-3 or TRBV12-4 and J usage is TRBJ1-2; weak D call: TRBD1 (5 bases). The CDR3 runs 15 residues. V lost 1 base to trimming and J lost 6 bases, with 15 bases between them. CDR3 sequence: CASSLGGAAPDGYTF. DNA of the CDR3: TGTGCCAGCAGTTTAGGTGGGGCAGCACCCGATGGCTACACCTTC.

The V call is TRBV7-2, the J call TRBJ1-6, with 7 bases that match TRBD1. The CDR3 is 15 amino acids. V was clipped by 2 bases and J by 8 bases; unmatched bases: 6. Germline V gene lookup returns CDR1 SGHTA and CDR2 FQGNSA. The CDR3 DNA reads as TGTGCCAGCAGCTTAAATGCAGGGGGTTATTCACCCCTCCACTTT. It encodes CASSLNAGGYSPLHF.

Regarding this clonotype: An end of the junction differs from the germline gene, which may be a read error. The chain employs TRBV5-1 and TRBJ1-2, with TRBD1 identical over 7 bases. Germline V gives CDR1 SGHRS, CDR2 YFSETQ. This CDR3 spans 13 amino acids. The CDR3 reads CASSLEGALGYTF. The CDR3, as DNA: TGCGCCAGCAGTTTGGAGGGGGCTCTGGGCTACACCTTC.

This clonotype was observed at least ten times. The J gene is TRBJ2-7, the V gene TRBV6-1; TRBD1 matches at 7 bases. The trim removed 5 bases at V and 3 bases at J, leaving 4 bases unmatched. The CDR3 is made up of 13 amino acids. The germline gives CDR1 MNHNS, CDR2 SASEGT. CDR3 DNA: TGTGCCAGCAGTAAAGGGGACAGCTACGAGCAGTACTTC. Its protein product is CASSKGDSYEQYF.

V and J are TRBV6-1 and TRBJ2-7; the D is unclear. This CDR3 has 10 residues. V was cut by 6 bases and J by 6 bases, with 6 bases left in between. Germline-derived CDR1 and CDR2 are MNHNS and SASEGT. This chain's CDR3 is CASRGGEQYF. For the CDR3, the DNA is TGTGCCAGCAGGGGCGGCGAGCAGTACTTC.

This clonotype was counted many times. The chain carries TRBV20-1 and TRBJ2-1, with D possibly matching TRBD2 (7 bases). CDR1 is DFQATT and CDR2 is SNEGSKA in the germline V gene (reference sequence). This CDR3 region has 14 residues. Trimming shortened V by 3 bases and J by 5 bases, and 14 bases separated the two germline ends. The CDR3 nucleotides are TGCAGTGCTAGTAGGGGCGGGGGCAACAATGAGCAGTTCTTC. It translates to CSASRGGGNNEQFF.

This clonotype was seen more than once but under ten times. The V call is TRBV2, the J call TRBJ1-4; D uncertain. CDR3 length: 14 amino acids. The germline V gene has CDR1 SNHLY and CDR2 FYNNEI. Trimming pared 3 bases from V and 0 bases from J, leaving 5 bases between. This CDR3 reads CASSDTTTNEKLFF. The CDR3 DNA is TGTGCCAGCAGTGACACAACAACTAATGAAAAACTGTTTTTT.

This clonotype has at least ten counts. This rearrangement joins TRBV5-4 to TRBJ2-1, with a possible D match to TRBD1 (5 bases). V was trimmed by 4 bases and J by 8 bases, leaving 10 bases between them. Germline-derived CDR1 and CDR2 are SGHNT and YYREEE (reference sequence). The CDR3 runs to 12 residues. CDR3 sequence reads: CASSRVGDEQFF. CDR3 DNA sequence: TGTGCCAGCAGCCGGGTAGGGGATGAGCAGTTCTTC. The full variable domain, rest sourced from reference TRBV5-4 and TRBJ2-1, is ETGVTQSPTHLIKTRGQQVTLRCSSQSGHNTVSWYQQALGQGPQFIFQYYREEENGRGNFPPRFSGLQFPNYSSELNVNALELDDSALYLCASSRVGDEQFFGPGTRLTVL.

A note on this clonotype: A much larger clone differs from this one at a single base, so this may be a read error. The rearrangement uses TRBV20-1 and TRBJ2-7; TRBD2 matches at 10 bases. V was clipped by 2 bases and J by 6 bases; unmatched bases: 7. The CDR3 is 14 amino acids. Germline lookup yields CDR1 DFQATT and CDR2 SNEGSKA (reference sequence). The CDR3 bases are TGCAGTGCTAGAAGCGGGGGGGATGTGAGCGAGCAGTACTTC. Protein: CSARSGGDVSEQYF.

CDR3 sequence reads: CASQDGFEYEQYF. CDR3 bases: TGTGCCAGCCAAGATGGCTTTGAGTACGAGCAGTACTTC. This chain uses TRBV6-1 with TRBJ2-7, with D hard to call. The V end was cut by 8 bases, the J end by 4 bases, with 15 bases between. Germline lookup yields CDR1 MNHNS and CDR2 SASEGT. The CDR3 length is 13 residues.

V is TRBV4-3 and J is TRBJ2-3; no clear D gene. CDR1 and CDR2 from the germline V gene are LGHNA and YSLEER. V dropped 0 bases and J dropped 1 base, with 5 bases sitting between them. This CDR3 spans 14 amino acids. The CDR3: CASSQDRRTDTQYF. The CDR3 nucleotides are TGCGCCAGCAGCCAAGATCGCCGCACAGATACGCAGTATTTT.

On this clonotype: The germline gene is not matched at one end of the junction; a read error may be the cause. The CDR3 DNA reads as TGTGCCAGCAGATGGACTAGCGCGGGCGGGGGGCTGTTTTTT. Its translation: CASRWTSAGGGLFF. This sequence joins TRBV27 and TRBJ2-2, with TRBD2 identical over 9 bases. Germline-derived CDR1 and CDR2 are MNHEY and SMNVEV (reference sequence). The CDR3 has 14 residues.

CDR3 in amino acids: CASSPVDSPNQPQHF. CDR3 nucleotides: TGTGCCAGCAGCCCTGTGGACAGTCCGAATCAGCCCCAGCATTTT. V usage is TRBV6-4 and J usage is TRBJ1-5; weak D call: TRBD1 (6 bases). Germline loops: CDR1 MRHNA, CDR2 SNTAGT. The CDR3 runs to 15 residues. Trimming took 6 bases from V and 4 from J, leaving 16 bases between them.